A single sample is the source of the 10 T cell receptor beta chains below, sequenced in a study of lymphopenia after photon versus proton radiotherapy. Clones were sequenced by immunoSEQ multiplex PCR, and TCRdb holds only the in-frame ones, with some missing. Here the sample spans about 30,000 clones, around 87% being singletons. Sequenced material: peripheral blood, taken from a patient treated with proton-based radiotherapy. All receptors come from a woman between 55 and 75 years old with cholangiocarcinoma. Some clones in this sample may be carry-over from other donors' samples.

The CDR3 region is CASSPPGGETQYF. CDR3 bases: TGTGCCAGCTCACCACCCGGGGGAGAGACCCAGTACTTC. V gene TRBV18 combines with J gene TRBJ2-5, with D possibly TRBD2 on 6 matching bases. Germline CDR1 reads KGHSH; CDR2 reads LQKENI. Trimming removed 0 bases from V and 4 bases from J, with 6 bases in between. The length of the CDR3 is 13 residues.

The rearrangement joins TRBV9 to TRBJ1-3, with 7 bases that match TRBD1. Trimming took 1 base from V and 0 from J; bases not matched to a gene: 4. Germline V CDR1 and CDR2: SGDLS, YYNGEE. The CDR3 covers 16 residues. CDR3 sequence (DNA): TGTGCCAGCAGCGTAACGACAGGGAACTCTGGAAACACCATATATTTT. It specifies CASSVTTGNSGNTIYF.

The V gene is TRBV6-1, the J gene TRBJ1-5; 9 bases align to TRBD1. This CDR3 comprises 15 residues. The junction had 7 bases not matched to a gene; V was cut back by 7 bases and J by 3 bases. The germline CDR1 and CDR2 sequences are MNHNS and SASEGT. The CDR3 coding sequence is TGTGCCAGCAAACAGGGGGCGAATTCCAATCAGCCCCAGCATTTT. Translated: CASKQGANSNQPQHF.

This chain uses TRBV5-4 with TRBJ1-1; tentative D call: TRBD1 (5 bases). The CDR3 sequence is 16 residues long. V gave up 0 bases and J gave up 6 bases, with 18 bases separating them. Germline V gene sequence: CDR1 SGHNT, CDR2 YYREEE (reference sequence). CDR3 DNA sequence: TGTGCCAGCAGCTTGGGGGGCTGGTTAGGGGTTGCTGAAGCTTTCTTT. Translated: CASSLGGWLGVAEAFF.

The chain uses TRBV28 and TRBJ2-3; TRBD2 aligns across 7 bases. Germline-derived CDR1 and CDR2 are MDHEN and SYDVKM. The CDR3 sequence is 14 residues long. The V gene end was trimmed by 7 bases and the J gene end by 6 bases; junction bases not matched to a gene: 10. Here the CDR3 reads CASTPWRGGDTQYF. CDR3 sequence (DNA): TGTGCCAGCACCCCTTGGAGGGGAGGGGATACGCAGTATTTT. The whole variable domain, filled in from reference TRBV28 and TRBJ2-3, reads DVKVTQSSRYLVKRTGEKVFLECVQDMDHENMFWYRQDPGLGLRLIYFSYDVKMKEKGDIPEGYSVSREKKERFSLILESASTNQTSMYLCASTPWRGGDTQYFGPGTRLTVL.

V usage is TRBV5-6 and J usage is TRBJ1-6, with 8 bases identical to TRBD1. CDR1 and CDR2 from the germline V gene are SGHDT and YYEEEE. After removal of 1 base from V and 7 bases from J, the junction contained 4 bases not matched to a gene. The length of the CDR3 is 15 residues. The CDR3 nucleotides read TGTGCCAGCAGCTTGCGTACAGGGGGAAATTCACCCCTCCACTTT. It translates to CASSLRTGGNSPLHF. The full variable domain, completed using reference TRBV5-6 and TRBJ1-6, is DAGVTQSPTHLIKTRGQQVTLRCSPKSGHDTVSWYQQALGQGPQFIFQYYEEEERQRGNFPDRFSGHQFPNYSSELNVNALLLGDSALYLCASSLRTGGNSPLHFGNGTRLTVT.

The chain has TRBV20-1 and TRBJ2-7; D not certain. The CDR3 extends over 11 amino acids. Trimming took 6 bases from V and 2 from J, leaving 8 bases between them. In germline, CDR1 is DFQATT, CDR2 SNEGSKA (reference sequence). DNA for the CDR3: TGCAGTGCAACGAAAACCTACGAGCAGTACTTC. It yields the protein CSATKTYEQYF.

The sample holds one count of this clone. The chain recombines TRBV9 with TRBJ2-5, with D possibly being TRBD1 (5 bases). This CDR3 is 15 amino acids long. Germline V gene lookup returns CDR1 SGDLS and CDR2 YYNGEE. Trimming removed 0 bases from V and 1 base from J, with 10 bases in between. The CDR3 DNA is TGTGCCAGCAGCGTAGGAGGCAGGGCCCAAGAGACCCAGTACTTC. It codes for CASSVGGRAQETQYF.

The chain couples TRBV10-3 to TRBJ2-7, with 10 bases fitting TRBD1. J gave up 1 base and V 10 bases, and 13 bases lay outside the gene matches. The CDR3 is 16 amino acids. CDR1 ENHRY and CDR2 SYGVKD come from the germline V gene. This CDR3 reads CASRPSTGGESYEQYF. DNA of the CDR3: TGTGCCAGCAGACCCTCGACAGGGGGCGAATCCTACGAGCAGTACTTC.

The rearrangement uses TRBV27 and TRBJ2-5; D gene ambiguous. V gave up 1 base and J gave up 8 bases, with 11 bases separating them. The CDR3 has 13 amino acids. In germline, CDR1 is MNHEY, CDR2 SMNVEV (reference sequence). CDR3: CASSLWSSGTQYF. CDR3 bases: TGTGCCAGCAGTTTATGGTCCTCAGGTACCCAGTACTTC.